The sequence of this T cell receptor beta chain was determined in a study of vaccination effects on CD4 cells after COVID-19. Broader study findings: The study, lacking early post-infection timepoints, had few convalescent patients.

ViraFEST expansion of antigen-specific CD4+ T cells with viral peptide pools preceded sequencing. Having been cultured for around ten days, the cells underwent CD4+ T cell isolation. All study participants received two doses of BNT162b2 or mRNA-1273 vaccine. Half the medium was swapped for IL-2 medium on days 3 and 7. The CDR3 extends over 16 amino acids. Germline CDR1 and CDR2: MNHNS and SASEGT. The V and J ends lost 3 bases and 4 bases respectively, with 19 bases between them. Remarks on this clone: What it binds is not known.

TCRdb's table, derived via immunoSEQ multiplex PCR, lists solely in-frame clones and lacks some. In the table there are more than 25,000 clones, 60% to 80% of which are singletons. The sequence derives from a human donor who received a COVID-19 vaccine. The gene calls are TRBV6-1 and TRBJ2-7; either TRBD1 or TRBD2 may supply D (5 bases each). The sample in question was CD4+ T cells from PBMCs cultured with HCoV-229E spike peptides, obtained after COVID-19 vaccination. This chain's CDR3 is CASSDPRGSSRYEQYF. The CDR3 nucleotides are TGTGCCAGCAGTGACCCGAGGGGTAGCTCCCGGTACGAGCAGTACTTC.